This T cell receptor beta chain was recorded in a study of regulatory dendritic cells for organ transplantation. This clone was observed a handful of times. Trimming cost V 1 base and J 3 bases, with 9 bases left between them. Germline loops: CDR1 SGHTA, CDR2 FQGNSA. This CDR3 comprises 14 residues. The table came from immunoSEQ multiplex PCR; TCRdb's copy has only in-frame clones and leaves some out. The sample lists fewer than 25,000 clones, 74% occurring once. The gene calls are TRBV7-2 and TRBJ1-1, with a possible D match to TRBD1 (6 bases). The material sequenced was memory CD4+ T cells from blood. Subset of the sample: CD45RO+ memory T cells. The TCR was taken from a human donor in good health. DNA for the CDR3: TGTGCCAGCAGCTTAGATAACAGGGACACTGAAGCTTTCTTT. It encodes CASSLDNRDTEAFF.